This T cell receptor beta chain derives from a study of blood T cell repertoires in COVID-19. Some clones are missing from TCRdb's copy, which holds only in-frame ones; the method was immunoSEQ multiplex PCR. Among 100,000 or so clones, roughly 79% were seen once, and the ten largest hold more than 9%. This clone came up once. CDR1 SGHDT and CDR2 YYEEEE come from the germline V gene. The CDR3 extends over 15 amino acids. V gave up 2 bases and J gave up 3 bases; unmatched junction bases: 6. The sequencing input was peripheral blood. The source of this sequence is a human donor in a cohort sampled during active COVID-19. The V and J genes are TRBV5-6 and TRBJ2-5; 8 bases align to TRBD2. The chain's CDR3 is CASSFGAGDKETQYF. The CDR3 nucleotides read TGTGCCAGCAGCTTTGGAGCGGGAGATAAAGAGACCCAGTACTTC.